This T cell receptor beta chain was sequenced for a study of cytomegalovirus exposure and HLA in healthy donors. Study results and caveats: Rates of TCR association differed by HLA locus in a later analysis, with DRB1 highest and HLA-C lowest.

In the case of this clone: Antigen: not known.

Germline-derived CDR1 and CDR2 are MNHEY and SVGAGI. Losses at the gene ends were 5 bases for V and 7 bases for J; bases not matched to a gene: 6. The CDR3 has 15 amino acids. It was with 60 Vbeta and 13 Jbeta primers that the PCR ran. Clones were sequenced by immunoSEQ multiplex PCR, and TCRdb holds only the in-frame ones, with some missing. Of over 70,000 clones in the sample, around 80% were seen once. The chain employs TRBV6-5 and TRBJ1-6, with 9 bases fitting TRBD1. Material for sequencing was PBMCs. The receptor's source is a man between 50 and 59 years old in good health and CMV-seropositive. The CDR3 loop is CASSLGQGWNSPLHF. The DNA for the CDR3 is TGTGCCAGCAGTCTCGGACAGGGGTGGAATTCACCCCTCCACTTT.